A selection of T cell receptor beta chains follows, all from one sample in a study of blood T cell repertoires in COVID-19. The data were produced by immunoSEQ multiplex PCR, yet TCRdb's version contains in-frame clones alone and is incomplete. Of 200,000 to 250,000 clones listed, roughly 85% were seen once; the top ten hold about 0.93%. Sequenced sample: peripheral blood. These receptors came from a man aged 35 to 55 with acute or convalescent COVID-19. The CDR3 runs from the conserved cysteine through the conserved F or W. The D gene is left open where the match is weak. Clone size is shown for a subset of rows, as once, few, many or a class of expanded clone.

NA,TRBJ1-2,NA,13,TRBV12-3/TRBV12-4,CASSWGAAYGYTF,TGTGCCAGCAGTTGGGGAGCGGCCTATGGCTACACCTTC
NA,TRBJ1-5,NA,13,TRBV5-1,CASSRGINQPQHF,TGCGCCAGCAGCAGGGGGATTAATCAGCCCCAGCATTTT
TRBD2,TRBJ2-1,NA,15,TRBV7-2,CASSPTSGGWYEQFF,TGTGCCAGCAGCCCTACGAGCGGGGGGTGGTATGAGCAGTTCTTC
TRBD1,TRBJ1-1,NA,15,TRBV3-1/TRBV3-2,CASSPRTGGETEAFF,TGTGCCAGCAGCCCTCGGACAGGGGGGGAGACTGAAGCTTTCTTT
NA,TRBJ1-6,NA,16,TRBV5-1,CASSLTEPSYNSPLHF,TGCGCCAGCAGCTTAACAGAGCCCTCCTATAATTCACCCCTCCACTTT
NA,TRBJ1-1,NA,14,TRBV19,CASRGLQGNPEAFF,TGTGCCAGTAGAGGCTTACAGGGTAACCCTGAAGCTTTCTTT
NA,TRBJ1-6,once,14,TRBV19,CASSIEDTKSPLHF,TGTGCCAGTAGTATAGAGGACACCAAATCACCCCTCCACTTT
TRBD1,TRBJ2-3,NA,15,TRBV2,CASRHRDRVKDTQYF,TGTGCCAGCAGGCACCGGGACAGGGTAAAAGATACGCAGTATTTT
NA,TRBJ2-6,NA,16,TRBV21-1,CASSKGQFSGANVLTF,TGTGCCAGCAGCAAAGGCCAGTTCTCTGGGGCCAACGTCCTGACTTTC
NA,TRBJ1-3,NA,15,TRBV6-5,CASSYSSSAGNTIYF,TGTGCCAGCAGTTACTCGAGTAGTGCCGGAAACACCATATATTTT
NA,TRBJ2-7,NA,11,TRBV3-1/TRBV3-2,CASSQASEQYF,TGTGCCAGCAGCCAAGCGAGCGAGCAGTACTTC
NA,TRBJ1-2,NA,13,TRBV5-1,CASSFGALLGYTF,TGCGCCAGCAGCTTTGGGGCCCTCCTTGGCTACACCTTC
TRBD1,TRBJ1-2,NA,16,TRBV19,CASSAGTGGFWYGYTF,TGTGCCAGTAGTGCCGGGACAGGGGGCTTCTGGTATGGCTACACCTTC
TRBD1,TRBJ1-2,NA,14,TRBV5-1,CASSRDSANYGYTF,TGCGCCAGCAGTCGGGACAGCGCTAACTATGGCTACACCTTC
NA,TRBJ1-6,NA,13,TRBV6-5,CASRTGYNSPLHF,TGTGCCAGCAGAACAGGTTATAATTCACCCCTCCACTTT
NA,TRBJ2-3,NA,13,TRBV14,CASSQDSPDTQYF,TGTGCCAGCAGCCAAGATTCTCCAGATACGCAGTATTTT
NA,TRBJ1-1,NA,14,TRBV3-1/TRBV3-2,CASSLRTANTEAFF,TGTGCCAGCAGCCTGAGGACTGCGAACACTGAAGCTTTCTTT
TRBD2,TRBJ2-3,NA,16,TRBV11-3,CASSSGTSGVSDTQYF,TGTGCCAGCAGCTCGGGGACTAGCGGGGTGTCAGATACGCAGTATTTT
NA,TRBJ1-1,NA,12,TRBV3-1/TRBV3-2,CASSQDYTEAFF,TGTGCCAGCAGCCAAGATTATACTGAAGCTTTCTTT
TRBD1,TRBJ2-2,once,13,TRBV10-2,CAGIDRDTGELFF,TGCGCCGGGATTGACAGGGACACCGGGGAGCTGTTTTTT
TRBD2,TRBJ2-3,NA,16,TRBV7-3,CASSLRPSGGTDTQYF,TGTGCCAGCAGCTTACGGCCTAGCGGGGGAACAGATACGCAGTATTTT
NA,TRBJ1-6,NA,15,TRBV10-1,CASSEGSSYNSPLHF,TGCGCCAGCAGTGAGGGGAGCTCCTATAATTCACCCCTCCACTTT
NA,TRBJ1-2,once,13,TRBV12-3/TRBV12-4,CASSLSRDYGYTF,TGTGCCAGCAGTCTTTCACGGGACTATGGCTACACCTTC
TRBD2,TRBJ2-1,NA,15,TRBV19,CASSMTSGGPNEQFF,TGTGCCAGTAGTATGACTAGCGGGGGACCCAATGAGCAGTTCTTC
NA,TRBJ1-6,NA,13,TRBV18,CASGGLLNSPLHF,TGTGCCAGCGGCGGACTGCTAAATTCACCCCTCCACTTT
NA,TRBJ2-5,once,16,TRBV7-9,CASSLANQGILKTQYF,TGTGCCAGCAGCTTAGCTAACCAGGGTATTTTGAAGACCCAGTACTTC
NA,TRBJ1-2,NA,14,TRBV28,CASSSDSTDYGYTF,TGTGCCAGCAGTTCCGACTCTACCGACTATGGCTACACCTTC
NA,TRBJ2-2,NA,13,TRBV11-3,CASSLVGGSELFF,TGTGCCAGCAGCTTAGTCGGGGGTTCAGAGTTGTTTTTT
TRBD1,TRBJ2-1,NA,17,TRBV18,CASSPLGQALSYNEQFF,TGTGCCAGCTCACCCCTTGGACAGGCCCTATCCTACAATGAGCAGTTCTTC
NA,TRBJ2-2,NA,14,TRBV29-1,CSVENTGNGGELFF,TGCAGCGTTGAAAATACAGGGAATGGCGGGGAGCTGTTTTTT
NA,TRBJ1-2,NA,15,TRBV5-6,CASSFRELLNYGYTF,TGTGCCAGCAGCTTCCGGGAACTACTTAACTATGGCTACACCTTC
NA,TRBJ1-3,NA,15,TRBV6-6,CASSYSQQAGNTIYF,TGTGCCAGCAGTTACTCCCAACAGGCTGGAAACACCATATATTTT
TRBD2,TRBJ2-1,NA,16,TRBV4-2,CASSARGTSGGIEQFF,TGTGCCAGCAGCGCACGCGGGACTAGCGGGGGGATTGAGCAGTTCTTC
TRBD2,TRBJ2-3,NA,15,TRBV13,CASSLRTSGADTQYF,TGTGCCAGCAGCCTCCGGACTAGCGGAGCAGATACGCAGTATTTT
NA,TRBJ1-5,NA,17,TRBV7-6,CASSLGVTGLSNQPQHF,TGTGCCAGCAGCTTAGGCGTAACAGGGCTGAGCAATCAGCCCCAGCATTTT
NA,TRBJ1-1,NA,14,TRBV6-2/TRBV6-3,CASSALQANTEAFF,TGTGCCAGCAGTGCTTTGCAGGCTAACACTGAAGCTTTCTTT
NA,TRBJ1-1,NA,14,TRBV5-4,CASSSGAVDTEAFF,TGTGCCAGCAGCTCAGGGGCGGTGGACACTGAAGCTTTCTTT
NA,TRBJ2-7,once,16,TRBV11-3,CASSPPPRTAAYEQYF,TGTGCCAGCAGCCCCCCACCCCGGACAGCAGCCTACGAGCAGTACTTC
TRBD1,TRBJ2-5,NA,15,TRBV7-6,CASSLGGTGKETQYF,TGTGCCAGCAGCTTAGGCGGGACAGGGAAAGAGACCCAGTACTTC
TRBD1,TRBJ1-2,NA,14,TRBV5-1,CASSLGQGYYGYTF,TGCGCCAGCAGCTTGGGACAGGGATACTATGGCTACACCTTC
TRBD1,TRBJ1-6,NA,14,TRBV6-5,CASSLQGDLSPLHF,TGTGCCAGCAGTTTACAGGGGGATTTATCACCCCTCCACTTT
NA,TRBJ1-2,NA,11,TRBV11-2,CASSPGVGYTF,TGTGCCAGCAGCCCCGGAGTGGGCTACACCTTC
TRBD1,TRBJ1-1,NA,15,TRBV18,CASSPGQGMNTEAFF,TGTGCCAGCTCACCTGGACAGGGGATGAACACTGAAGCTTTCTTT
NA,TRBJ1-5,NA,11,TRBV20-1,CSASSGRPQHF,TGCAGTGCTAGTAGCGGCCGGCCCCAGCATTTT